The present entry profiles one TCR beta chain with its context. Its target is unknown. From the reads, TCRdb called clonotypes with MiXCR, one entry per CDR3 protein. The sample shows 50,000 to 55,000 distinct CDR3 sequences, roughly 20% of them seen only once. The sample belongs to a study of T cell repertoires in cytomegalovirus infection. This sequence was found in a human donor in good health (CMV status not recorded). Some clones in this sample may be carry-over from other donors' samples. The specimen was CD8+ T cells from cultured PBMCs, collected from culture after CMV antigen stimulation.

DNA of the CDR3: TGTGCCAGCAGCCCAGCGAGTAGAGTTAGCAATCAGCCCCAGCATTTT. Protein: CASSPASRVSNQPQHF. This sequence joins TRBV27 and TRBJ1-5; no reliable D call. The CDR3 runs to 16 residues. CDR1 is MNHEY and CDR2 is SMNVEV in the germline V gene (reference sequence). V was shortened by 6 bases and J by 0 bases, with 15 bases between the two germline ends.